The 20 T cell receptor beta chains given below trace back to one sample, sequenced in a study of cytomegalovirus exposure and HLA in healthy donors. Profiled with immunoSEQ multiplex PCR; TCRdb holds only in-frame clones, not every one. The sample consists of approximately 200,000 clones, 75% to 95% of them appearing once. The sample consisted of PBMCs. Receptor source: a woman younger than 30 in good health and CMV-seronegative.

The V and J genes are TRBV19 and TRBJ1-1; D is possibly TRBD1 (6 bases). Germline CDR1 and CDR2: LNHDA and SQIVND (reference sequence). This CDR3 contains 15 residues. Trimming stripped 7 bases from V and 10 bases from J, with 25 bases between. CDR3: CASTPLGGGLWGAFF. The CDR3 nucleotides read TGTGCCAGTACCCCGTTAGGGGGAGGGTTGTGGGGAGCTTTCTTT.

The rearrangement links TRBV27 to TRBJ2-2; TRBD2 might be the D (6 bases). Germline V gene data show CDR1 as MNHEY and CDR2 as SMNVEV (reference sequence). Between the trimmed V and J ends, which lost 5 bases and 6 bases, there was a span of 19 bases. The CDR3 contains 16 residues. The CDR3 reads CASSQPTGTWSGELFF. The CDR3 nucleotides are TGTGCCAGCAGTCAACCTACCGGGACTTGGTCCGGGGAGCTGTTTTTT.

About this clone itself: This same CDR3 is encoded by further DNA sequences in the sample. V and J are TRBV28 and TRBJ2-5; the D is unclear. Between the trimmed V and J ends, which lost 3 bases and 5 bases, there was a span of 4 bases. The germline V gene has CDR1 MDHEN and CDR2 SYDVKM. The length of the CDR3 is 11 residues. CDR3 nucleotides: TGTGCCAGCAGTTTCTTGGAGACCCAGTACTTC. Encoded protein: CASSFLETQYF.

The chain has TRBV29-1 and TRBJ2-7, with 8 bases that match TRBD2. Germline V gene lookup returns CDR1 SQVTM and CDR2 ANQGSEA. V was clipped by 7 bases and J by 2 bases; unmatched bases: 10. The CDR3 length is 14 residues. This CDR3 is CSALAGPNPYEQYF. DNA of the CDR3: TGCAGCGCCCTAGCGGGCCCGAACCCCTACGAGCAGTACTTC.

The CDR3 reads CASSLPGNTEAFF. In nucleotides, the CDR3 is TGTGCCAGCAGCTTGCCCGGGAACACTGAAGCTTTCTTT. The chain is built from TRBV5-4 and TRBJ1-1; D unresolved. CDR1 and CDR2 from the germline V gene are SGHNT and YYREEE (reference sequence). Trimming stripped 1 base from V and 1 base from J, with 5 bases between. This CDR3 has 13 residues.

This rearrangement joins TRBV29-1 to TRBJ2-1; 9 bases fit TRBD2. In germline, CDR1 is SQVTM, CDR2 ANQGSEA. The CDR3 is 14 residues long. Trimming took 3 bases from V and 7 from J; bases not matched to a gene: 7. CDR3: CSVDLSGRSNEQFF. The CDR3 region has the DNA TGCAGCGTTGATTTGAGCGGGAGGTCTAATGAGCAGTTCTTC.

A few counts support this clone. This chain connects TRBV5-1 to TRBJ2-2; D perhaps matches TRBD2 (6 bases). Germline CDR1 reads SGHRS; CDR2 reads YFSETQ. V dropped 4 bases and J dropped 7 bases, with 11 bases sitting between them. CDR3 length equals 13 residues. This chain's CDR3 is CASSPGEDGELFF. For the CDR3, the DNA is TGCGCCAGCAGCCCGGGGGAGGACGGGGAGCTGTTTTTT.

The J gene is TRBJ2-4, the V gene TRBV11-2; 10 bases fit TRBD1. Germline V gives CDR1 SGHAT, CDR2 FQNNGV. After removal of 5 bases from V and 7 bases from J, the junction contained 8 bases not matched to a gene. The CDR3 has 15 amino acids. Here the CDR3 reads CASSGTGQGMNIQYF. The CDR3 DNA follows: TGTGCCAGCAGCGGAACGGGACAGGGGATGAACATTCAGTACTTC.

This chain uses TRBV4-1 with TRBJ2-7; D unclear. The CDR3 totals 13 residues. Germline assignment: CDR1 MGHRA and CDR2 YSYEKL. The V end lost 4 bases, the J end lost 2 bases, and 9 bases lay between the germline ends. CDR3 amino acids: CASSLELPYEQYF. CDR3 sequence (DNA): TGCGCCAGCAGCCTAGAACTCCCCTACGAGCAGTACTTC.

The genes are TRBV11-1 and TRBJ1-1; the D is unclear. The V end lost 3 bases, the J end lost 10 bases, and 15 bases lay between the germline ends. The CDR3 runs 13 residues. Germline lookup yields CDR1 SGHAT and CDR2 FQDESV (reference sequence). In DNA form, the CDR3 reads TGTGCCAGCAGCTTGGTTTTGATCGGGTTAGCTTTCTTT. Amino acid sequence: CASSLVLIGLAFF.

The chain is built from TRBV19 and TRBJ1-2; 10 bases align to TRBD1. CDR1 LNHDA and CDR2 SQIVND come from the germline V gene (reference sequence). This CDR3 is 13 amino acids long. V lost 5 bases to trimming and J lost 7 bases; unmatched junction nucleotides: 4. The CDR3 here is CASSSGQGSGYTF. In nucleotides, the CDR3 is TGTGCCAGTAGTTCGGGACAGGGGAGTGGCTACACCTTC. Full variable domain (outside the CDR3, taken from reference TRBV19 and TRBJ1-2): DGGITQSPKYLFRKEGQNVTLSCEQNLNHDAMYWYRQDPGQGLRLIYYSQIVNDFQKGDIAEGYSVSREKKESFPLTVTSAQKNPTAFYLCASSSGQGSGYTFGSGTRLTVV.

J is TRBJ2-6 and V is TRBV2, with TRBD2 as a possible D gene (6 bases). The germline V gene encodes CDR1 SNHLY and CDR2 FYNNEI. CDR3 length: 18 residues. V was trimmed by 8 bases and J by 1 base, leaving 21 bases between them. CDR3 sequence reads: CASRGGVLIISGANVLTF. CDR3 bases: TGTGCCAGCCGGGGCGGGGTTCTCATCATATCTGGGGCCAACGTCCTGACTTTC.

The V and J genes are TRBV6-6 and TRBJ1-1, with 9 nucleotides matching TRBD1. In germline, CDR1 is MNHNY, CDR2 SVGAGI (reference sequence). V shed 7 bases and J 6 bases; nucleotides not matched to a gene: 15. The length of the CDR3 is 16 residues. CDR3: CASTLGQGSGTSEAFF. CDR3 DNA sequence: TGTGCCAGCACCCTCGGACAGGGGAGCGGGACGTCTGAAGCTTTCTTT.

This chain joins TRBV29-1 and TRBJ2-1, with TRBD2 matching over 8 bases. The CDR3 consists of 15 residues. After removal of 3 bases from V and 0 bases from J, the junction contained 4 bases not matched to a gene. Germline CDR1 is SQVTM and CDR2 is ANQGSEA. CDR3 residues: CSVDGSGVSYNEQFF. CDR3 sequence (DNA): TGCAGCGTTGATGGTAGCGGGGTCTCCTACAATGAGCAGTTCTTC.

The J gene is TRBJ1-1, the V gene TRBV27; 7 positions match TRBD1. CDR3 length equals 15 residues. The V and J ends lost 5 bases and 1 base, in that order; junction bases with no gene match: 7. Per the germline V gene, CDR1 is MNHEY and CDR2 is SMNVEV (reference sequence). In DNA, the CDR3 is TGTGCCAGCAGTCACGGGACAGCATGGAACACTGAAGCTTTCTTT. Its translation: CASSHGTAWNTEAFF.

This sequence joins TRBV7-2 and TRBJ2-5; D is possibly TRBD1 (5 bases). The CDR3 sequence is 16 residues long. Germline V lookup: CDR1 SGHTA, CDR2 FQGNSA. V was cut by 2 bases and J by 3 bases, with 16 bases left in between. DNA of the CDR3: TGTGCCAGCAGCTTATTTAGCTTGGGGCTCGAAGAGACCCAGTACTTC. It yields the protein CASSLFSLGLEETQYF.

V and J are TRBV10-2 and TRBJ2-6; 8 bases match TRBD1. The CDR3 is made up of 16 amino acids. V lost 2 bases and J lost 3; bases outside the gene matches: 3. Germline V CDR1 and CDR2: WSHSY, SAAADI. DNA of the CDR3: TGCGCCAGCAGTGAGGACAGGGGATTTGGGGCCAACGTCCTGACTTTC. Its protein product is CASSEDRGFGANVLTF.

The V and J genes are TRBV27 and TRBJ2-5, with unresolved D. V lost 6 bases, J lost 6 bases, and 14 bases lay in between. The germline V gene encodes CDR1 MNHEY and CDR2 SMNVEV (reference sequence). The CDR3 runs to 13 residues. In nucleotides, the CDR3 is TGTGCCAGCAGGGTTAATGTCGGTCAGACCCAGTACTTC. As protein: CASRVNVGQTQYF.

The CDR3 sequence: CASRTTRGDPEAFF. The CDR3 DNA is TGCGCCAGCAGAACCACCCGGGGGGACCCTGAAGCTTTCTTT. V and J are TRBV10-2 and TRBJ1-1; TRBD1 might be the D (5 bases). CDR1 WSHSY and CDR2 SAAADI come from the germline V gene. CDR3 size: 14 residues. The V end lost 6 bases, the J end lost 6 bases, and 17 bases lay between the germline ends.

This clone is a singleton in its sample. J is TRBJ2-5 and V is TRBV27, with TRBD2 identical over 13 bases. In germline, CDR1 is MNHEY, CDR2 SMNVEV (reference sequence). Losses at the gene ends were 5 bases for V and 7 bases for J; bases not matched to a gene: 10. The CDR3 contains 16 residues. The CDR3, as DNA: TGTGCCAGCAGTCCAAAACTAGCGGGAGGGCCTGGGACCCAGTACTTC. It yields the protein CASSPKLAGGPGTQYF.